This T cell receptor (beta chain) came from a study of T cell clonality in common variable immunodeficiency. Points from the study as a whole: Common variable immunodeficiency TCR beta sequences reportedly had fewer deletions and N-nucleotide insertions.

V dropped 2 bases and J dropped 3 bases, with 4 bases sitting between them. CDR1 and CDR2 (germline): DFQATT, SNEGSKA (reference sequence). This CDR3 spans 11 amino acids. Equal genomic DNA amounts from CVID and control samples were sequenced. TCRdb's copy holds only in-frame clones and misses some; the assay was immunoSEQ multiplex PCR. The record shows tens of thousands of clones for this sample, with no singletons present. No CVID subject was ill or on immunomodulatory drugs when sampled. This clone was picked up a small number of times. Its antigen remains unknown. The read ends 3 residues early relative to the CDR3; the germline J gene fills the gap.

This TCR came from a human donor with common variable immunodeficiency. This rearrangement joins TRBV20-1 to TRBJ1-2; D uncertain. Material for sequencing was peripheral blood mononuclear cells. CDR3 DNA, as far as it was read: TGCAGTGCTAGACAGTACTATGGC. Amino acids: CSARQYYG. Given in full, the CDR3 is CSARQYYGYTF.